This TCR beta chain was sequenced in a study of blood T cells in healthy people across ages. The CDR3 length is 12 residues. The germline CDR1 and CDR2 sequences are DFQATT and SNEGSKA (reference sequence). Trimming took 4 bases from V and 6 from J, leaving 11 bases between them. Primed by a sample-barcoded 5' primer and a J-beta primer mix, a second PCR proceeded for 7 to 11 cycles. TCRdb re-analysed the 5' RACE reads in MiXCR, keeping a single row per CDR3 protein. The sample lists 1.5 million to 2 million distinct CDR3 sequences, 40% to 55% occurring once. This sequence originates from a woman aged 35 to 49 in good health. The chain combines TRBV20-1 with TRBJ2-3, with D possibly TRBD2 on 5 matching bases. Sequencing was done on a sample of blood. The CDR3 DNA reads TGCAGTGCTATTCATTCGGGGGATACGCAGTATTTT. Translation gives CSAIHSGDTQYF.